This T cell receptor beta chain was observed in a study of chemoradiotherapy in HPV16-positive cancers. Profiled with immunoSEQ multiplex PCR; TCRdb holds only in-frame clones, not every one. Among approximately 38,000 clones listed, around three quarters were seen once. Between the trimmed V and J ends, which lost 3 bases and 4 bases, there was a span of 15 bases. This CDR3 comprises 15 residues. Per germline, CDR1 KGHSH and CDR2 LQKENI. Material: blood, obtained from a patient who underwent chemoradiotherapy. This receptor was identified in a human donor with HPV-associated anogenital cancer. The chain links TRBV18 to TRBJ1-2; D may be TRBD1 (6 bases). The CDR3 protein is CASSPDRQTFYGYTF. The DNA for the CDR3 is TGTGCCAGCTCACCGGACAGACAAACCTTCTATGGCTACACCTTC.